The clone carrying this T cell receptor beta chain was detected once. Individuals aged roughly 18 to 95 years were recruited from 24 US areas. Participants reported their clinical history, and cohort assignment relied on those reports. Data came from immunoSEQ multiplex PCR; TCRdb stores just in-frame clones and leaves some out. The sample lists roughly 150,000 clones; more than 80% were seen once. The sample is drawn from a study of blood T cell repertoires in COVID-19. CDR1 and CDR2 from the germline V gene are SGHTA and FQGNSA. Trimming took 3 bases from V and 7 from J, leaving 13 bases between them. The CDR3 totals 13 residues.

V is TRBV7-2 and J is TRBJ2-7, with D unclear. The TCR originated in a man aged 50-60 years who had recovered from COVID-19. Sequencing used PBMCs or T cells enriched from blood (not recorded which). The CDR3 is CASSFNNAREQYF. In DNA form, the CDR3 reads TGTGCCAGCAGCTTCAATAATGCCAGAGAGCAGTACTTC.